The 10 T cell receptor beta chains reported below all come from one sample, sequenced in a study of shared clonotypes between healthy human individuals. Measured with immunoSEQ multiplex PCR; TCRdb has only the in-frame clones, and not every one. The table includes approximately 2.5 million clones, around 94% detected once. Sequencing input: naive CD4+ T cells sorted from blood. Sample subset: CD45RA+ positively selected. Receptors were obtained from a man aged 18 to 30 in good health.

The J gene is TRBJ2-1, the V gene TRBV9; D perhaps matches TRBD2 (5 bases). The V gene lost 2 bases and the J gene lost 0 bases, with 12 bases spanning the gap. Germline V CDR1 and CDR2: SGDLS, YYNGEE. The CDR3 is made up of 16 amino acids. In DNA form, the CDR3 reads TGTGCCAGCAGCGTCAGCGCGGGCAACTCCTACAATGAGCAGTTCTTC. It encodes CASSVSAGNSYNEQFF.

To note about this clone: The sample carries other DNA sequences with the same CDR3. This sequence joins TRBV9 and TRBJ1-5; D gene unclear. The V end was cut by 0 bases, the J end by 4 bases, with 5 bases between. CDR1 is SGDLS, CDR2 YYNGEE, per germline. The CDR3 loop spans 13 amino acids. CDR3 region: CASSVGQNQPQHF. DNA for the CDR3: TGTGCCAGCAGCGTAGGGCAGAATCAGCCCCAGCATTTT.

The DNA of the CDR3 is TGCAGTGCTAGAGCCAATGAAAAACTGTTTTTT. The encoded protein is CSARANEKLFF. The gene calls are TRBV20-1 and TRBJ1-4; D remains unclear. V was trimmed by 1 base and J by 5 bases, leaving 2 bases between them. There are 11 residues in the CDR3. Germline V CDR1 and CDR2: DFQATT, SNEGSKA (reference sequence).

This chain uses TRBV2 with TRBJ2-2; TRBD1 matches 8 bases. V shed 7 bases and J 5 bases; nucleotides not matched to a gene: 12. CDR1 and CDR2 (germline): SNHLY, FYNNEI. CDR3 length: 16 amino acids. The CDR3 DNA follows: TGTGCCAGCAAAAGCTTCCCAGGGGGCGAGACCGGGGAGCTGTTTTTT. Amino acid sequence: CASKSFPGGETGELFF.

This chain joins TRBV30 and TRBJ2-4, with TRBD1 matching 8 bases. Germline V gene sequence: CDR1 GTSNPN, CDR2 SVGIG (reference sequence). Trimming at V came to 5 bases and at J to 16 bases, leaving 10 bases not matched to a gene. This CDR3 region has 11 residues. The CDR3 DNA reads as TGTGCCTGGGAAGACAGGGGCGCGGAATACTTC. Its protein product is CAWEDRGAEYF.

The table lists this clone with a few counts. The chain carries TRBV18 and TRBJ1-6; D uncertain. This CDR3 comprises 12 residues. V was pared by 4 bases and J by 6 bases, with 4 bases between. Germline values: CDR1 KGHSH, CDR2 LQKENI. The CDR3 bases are TGTGCCAGCTCACTACCTAATTCACCCCTCCACTTT. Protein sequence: CASSLPNSPLHF.

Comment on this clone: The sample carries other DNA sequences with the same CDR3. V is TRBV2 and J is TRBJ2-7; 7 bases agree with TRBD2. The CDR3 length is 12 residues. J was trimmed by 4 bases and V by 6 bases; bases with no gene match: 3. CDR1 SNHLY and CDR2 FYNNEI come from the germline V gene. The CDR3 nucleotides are TGTGCCAGCAGGGCTAGCGGTTACGAGCAGTACTTC. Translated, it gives CASRASGYEQYF. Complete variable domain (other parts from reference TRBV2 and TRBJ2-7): EPEVTQTPSHQVTQMGQEVILRCVPISNHLYFYWYRQILGQKVEFLVSFYNNEISEKSEIFDDQFSVERPDGSNFTLKIRSTKLEDSAMYFCASRASGYEQYFGPGTRLTVT.

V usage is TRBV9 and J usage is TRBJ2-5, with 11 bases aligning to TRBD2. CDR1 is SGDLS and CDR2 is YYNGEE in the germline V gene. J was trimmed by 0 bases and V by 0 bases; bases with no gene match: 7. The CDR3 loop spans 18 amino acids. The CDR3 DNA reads TGTGCCAGCAGCGTAGCTTCCGGGACTAGCGGATACCAAGAGACCCAGTACTTC. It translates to CASSVASGTSGYQETQYF. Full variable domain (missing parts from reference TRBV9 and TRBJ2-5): DSGVTQTPKHLITATGQRVTLRCSPRSGDLSVYWYQQSLDQGLQFLIQYYNGEERAKGNILERFSAQQFPDLHSELNLSSLELGDSALYFCASSVASGTSGYQETQYFGPGTRLLVL.

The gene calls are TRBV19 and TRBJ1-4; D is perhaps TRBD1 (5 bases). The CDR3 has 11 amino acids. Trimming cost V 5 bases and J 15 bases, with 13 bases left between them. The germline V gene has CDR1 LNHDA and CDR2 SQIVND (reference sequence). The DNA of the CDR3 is TGTGCCAGTAGTCTACCGGGACGTTTGTTTTTT. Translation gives CASSLPGRLFF.

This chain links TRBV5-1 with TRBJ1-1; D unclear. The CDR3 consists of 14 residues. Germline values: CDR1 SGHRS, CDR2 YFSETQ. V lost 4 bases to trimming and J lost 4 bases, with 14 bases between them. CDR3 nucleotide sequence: TGCGCCAGCAGCCCAGATAGGCCACCCACTGAAGCTTTCTTT. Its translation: CASSPDRPPTEAFF. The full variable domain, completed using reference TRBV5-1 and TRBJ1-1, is KAGVTQTPRYLIKTRGQQVTLSCSPISGHRSVSWYQQTPGQGLQFLFEYFSETQRNKGNFPGRFSGRQFSNSRSEMNVSTLELGDSALYLCASSPDRPPTEAFFGQGTRLTVV.